The 17 T cell receptor beta chains below all came from one sample that was sequenced in a study of blood T cells in healthy people across ages. The authors ran a second PCR of 7 to 11 cycles using a sample-barcoded 5' primer and a J-beta primer mix. TCRdb re-called the 5' RACE reads with MiXCR, one entry per CDR3 protein. The sample comprises around 790,000 distinct CDR3 sequences, under 45% of which are singletons, and about 21% rests with the top ten. Sample: blood. These receptors all come from a man aged 60 to 75 in good health.

The table lists this clonotype with a few counts. The J gene is TRBJ2-3, the V gene TRBV24-1; 12 nucleotides agree with TRBD1. CDR3 length: 14 amino acids. Germline V gives CDR1 KGHDR, CDR2 SFDVKD. V shed 9 bases and J 4 bases; nucleotides not matched to a gene: 4. This CDR3 reads CATSGTGGPDTQYF. The CDR3 DNA sequence: TGTGCCACCTCCGGGACAGGGGGCCCAGATACGCAGTATTTT.

Note on this clonotype: A clone one base away is much larger, so this may be a read error. The genes are TRBV30 and TRBJ1-2, with D perhaps matching TRBD1 (5 bases). CDR1 is GTSNPN and CDR2 is SVGIG in the germline V gene (reference sequence). The CDR3 has 13 residues. The V end was cut by 8 bases, the J end by 1 base, with 14 bases between. The CDR3 DNA is TGTGCCCTCATGACAGCGAGTAACTATGGCTACACCTTC. It yields the protein CALMTASNYGYTF.

As to this clonotype: A much larger clone sits a single nucleotide away, making a read error possible. The chain has TRBV6-2 or TRBV6-3 and TRBJ2-1, with TRBD2 matching over 13 bases. CDR3 length: 15 amino acids. Looked up from germline, CDR1 is MNHEY and CDR2 is SVGEGT. The CDR3 here is CANSLGTSGVNEQFF. The DNA of the CDR3 is TGTGCCAACAGTCTTGGGACTAGCGGGGTCAATGAGCAGTTCTTC.

This clonotype has just a few counts. A much larger clone sits a single nucleotide away, making a read error possible. CDR3: CASSWDRNTEAFF. The CDR3 bases are TGTGCCAGCAGTTGGGACAGGAACACTGAAGCTTTCTTT. The gene calls are TRBV6-2 or TRBV6-3 and TRBJ1-1; TRBD1 matches 7 bases. CDR1 MNHEY and CDR2 SVGEGT come from the germline V gene. The V segment lost 4 bases and the J segment 1 base; nucleotides outside the gene matches: 0. The CDR3 is 13 residues long.

The chain carries TRBV3-1 and TRBJ2-7; D is possibly TRBD1 (5 bases). The germline V gene encodes CDR1 LGHDT and CDR2 YNNKEL (reference sequence). The length of the CDR3 is 14 residues. V lost 0 bases and J 4 bases, leaving 10 bases between the germline ends. CDR3 residues: CASSQDATEYEQYF. DNA of the CDR3: TGTGCCAGCAGCCAAGACGCGACAGAATACGAGCAGTACTTC.

This clonotype has a count of ten or more. The J gene is TRBJ2-3, the V gene TRBV29-1; maybe TRBD2 (5 bases). The CDR3 covers 13 residues. V was clipped by 3 bases and J by 7 bases, with 14 bases between them. Germline CDR1 and CDR2: SQVTM and ANQGSEA. The CDR3 DNA follows: TGCAGCGTTGAGGAGGACTTCACTTATACGCAGTATTTT. Residues: CSVEEDFTYTQYF.

The rearrangement links TRBV3-1 to TRBJ2-7; D might be TRBD2 (5 bases). In germline, CDR1 is LGHDT, CDR2 YNNKEL (reference sequence). This CDR3 spans 14 amino acids. With 0 bases removed from V and 7 bases from J, the gap between germline ends came to 13 bases. CDR3 region: CASSQDNPTGEQYF. CDR3 DNA sequence: TGTGCCAGCAGCCAAGATAACCCCACGGGGGAGCAGTACTTC.

This rearrangement joins TRBV30 to TRBJ2-5, with TRBD1 identical over 11 bases. Per the germline V gene, CDR1 is GTSNPN and CDR2 is SVGIG (reference sequence). The trim removed 0 bases at V and 5 bases at J, leaving 17 bases unmatched. This CDR3 is 19 amino acids long. Here the CDR3 DNA reads TGTGCCTGGAGTGTATGGACCCTCCAAGGGACAGGGGGTGAGGAGACCCAGTACTTC. The encoded protein is CAWSVWTLQGTGGEETQYF.

V is TRBV5-1 and J is TRBJ2-7; 9 bases are a match to TRBD1. Trimming removed 4 bases from V and 2 bases from J; junction bases left unmatched: 10. Germline values: CDR1 SGHRS, CDR2 YFSETQ. The CDR3 totals 16 residues. The CDR3 protein is CASSPKRDRATYEQYF. In nucleotides, the CDR3 is TGCGCCAGCAGCCCAAAGCGGGACAGGGCAACCTACGAGCAGTACTTC.

This clonotype was found a few times. The chain recombines TRBV5-8 with TRBJ2-3; 11 bases line up with TRBD2. The CDR3 has 17 residues. V was pared by 0 bases and J by 2 bases, with 5 bases of the junction left unmatched. CDR1 is SGHTS, CDR2 YDEGEE, per germline. CDR3 coding DNA: TGTGCCAGCAGCTTGGAACGACTAGCGGGGAACACAGATACGCAGTATTTT. Translation: CASSLERLAGNTDTQYF.

This clonotype came up a few times. V gene TRBV4-1 combines with J gene TRBJ2-4; 8 nucleotides match TRBD2. This CDR3 is built from 16 residues. Germline V gene data show CDR1 as MGHRA and CDR2 as YSYEKL. The V segment lost 1 base and the J segment 11 bases; nucleotides outside the gene matches: 13. The CDR3 nucleotides read TGCGCCAGCAGCCAAGTCAACAGCGGGGGAGGATTTGTTCAGTACTTC. Encoded protein: CASSQVNSGGGFVQYF.

This clonotype was detected only a few times. The chain is built from TRBV29-1 and TRBJ1-1; tentatively, D is TRBD1 (5 bases). Trimming pared 4 bases from V and 3 bases from J, leaving 21 bases between. Germline CDR1 reads SQVTM; CDR2 reads ANQGSEA. This CDR3 has 16 residues. The CDR3 sequence: CSVAGTEYLMDTEAFF. The CDR3 bases are TGCAGCGTTGCAGGGACCGAATATCTTATGGACACTGAAGCTTTCTTT.

The V and J genes are TRBV6-6 and TRBJ2-4, with 13 bases that match TRBD2. Germline V gives CDR1 MNHNY, CDR2 SVGAGI (reference sequence). V lost 7 bases, J lost 0 bases, and 6 bases stayed unmatched. The CDR3 loop spans 17 amino acids. CDR3 region: CASTMTSGGLAKNIQYF. Written as DNA, the CDR3 is TGTGCCAGCACCATGACTAGCGGGGGGCTAGCCAAAAACATTCAGTACTTC.

The chain links TRBV6-5 to TRBJ2-1; TRBD2 agrees at 7 bases. V lost 7 bases to trimming and J lost 0 bases; unmatched junction nucleotides: 6. The CDR3 totals 15 residues. The germline V gene encodes CDR1 MNHEY and CDR2 SVGAGI. The CDR3 bases are TGTGCCAGCAAAGGCGGGGGAAGCTCCTACAATGAGCAGTTCTTC. Protein product: CASKGGGSSYNEQFF.

There are a few counts of this clonotype. The genes are TRBV13 and TRBJ2-6; 8 nucleotides match TRBD1. The CDR3 spans 18 residues. Trimming at V came to 5 bases and at J to 0 bases, leaving 9 bases not matched to a gene. Germline V gene data show CDR1 as PRHDT and CDR2 as FYEKMQ (reference sequence). The CDR3 nucleotides are TGTGCCAGCAGCCCAGGACAGGGAGGCGGCTCTGGGGCCAACGTCCTGACTTTC. Residues: CASSPGQGGGSGANVLTF.

The chain combines TRBV11-3 with TRBJ2-1, with 8 bases fitting TRBD1. CDR3 length: 15 residues. V lost 5 bases and J lost 9; bases outside the gene matches: 12. CDR1 and CDR2 from the germline V gene are SGHNT and YENEEA. The CDR3 region is CASSGWTGLSGEQFF. The CDR3 nucleotides are TGTGCCAGCAGCGGCTGGACAGGGCTGAGTGGTGAGCAGTTCTTC. Drawing the rest from reference TRBV11-3 and TRBJ2-1, the complete variable domain is EAGVVQSPRYKIIEKKQPVAFWCNPISGHNTLYWYLQNLGQGPELLIRYENEEAVDDSQLPKDRFSAERLKGVDSTLKIQPAELGDSAVYLCASSGWTGLSGEQFFGPGTRLTVL.

The chain is built from TRBV3-1 and TRBJ2-4, with 10 positions matching TRBD1. The J call is in doubt because the DNA end fits TRBJ2-7 better. Germline V gene sequence: CDR1 LGHDT, CDR2 YNNKEL (reference sequence). CDR3 length equals 15 residues. As DNA, the CDR3 is TGTGCCAGCAGCCTCGACAGGGGGCGCGTCTACGAGCAGTACTTC. Its protein product is CASSLDRGRVYEQYF.